A selection of T cell receptor beta chains follows, all from one sample in a study of T cells after yellow fever vaccination. One entry per CDR3 protein results from TCRdb running MiXCR on the 5' RACE reads. The sample contains under 550,000 distinct CDR3 sequences, 21% of which appear only once. The sequences come from PBMCs, collected 20 to 25 days after the first yellow fever vaccination. These receptors were taken from a man aged 18 to 30 who received the YFV17D yellow fever vaccine. Each CDR3 is given without its conserved first and last residue.

TRBV6-6	TRBJ2-7	ASTLDPLYEQY
TRBV20-1	TRBJ2-5	SARGQTLETQY
TRBV12-3/TRBV12-4	TRBJ2-3	ASSLGTGLADTQY
TRBV29-1	TRBJ1-3	SVEMGAGNTIY
TRBV14	TRBJ2-6	ASSQESWAAGIEANVLT
TRBV20-1	TRBJ1-2	SARTEGLNYGYT
TRBV7-2	TRBJ1-6	ASSLSRAINSPLH
TRBV2	TRBJ2-3	ASSDPDTQY
TRBV6-6	TRBJ2-5	ASSQGTEAY
TRBV27	TRBJ2-7	ASRLLRGYEQY
TRBV4-3	TRBJ2-6	ASSQDYSGANVLT
TRBV4-1	TRBJ1-2	ASRRDSNYGYT
TRBV18	TRBJ2-7	ASSPPWGQGSEQY
TRBV6-1	TRBJ2-1	ASSGGPANEQF
TRBV12-3/TRBV12-4	TRBJ2-6	ASSPPGTGANVLT
TRBV5-1	TRBJ1-1	ASRAGGGSTEAF
TRBV25-1	TRBJ1-1	ASRPPYKAF
TRBV9	TRBJ2-7	ASSVTTSPIYEQY
TRBV7-2	TRBJ2-5	ASSLAVTLAGGPETQY
TRBV4-3	TRBJ1-2	ASSQAQGDYGYT
TRBV7-9	TRBJ1-2	ASSLEPGDGT
TRBV9	TRBJ2-1	ASSERDRPSVSPDEQF
TRBV5-6	TRBJ1-5	ASSFRGGNQPQH
TRBV11-2	TRBJ2-3	ASSLGITDTQY
TRBV19	TRBJ2-3	ASSTGTDLTDTQY